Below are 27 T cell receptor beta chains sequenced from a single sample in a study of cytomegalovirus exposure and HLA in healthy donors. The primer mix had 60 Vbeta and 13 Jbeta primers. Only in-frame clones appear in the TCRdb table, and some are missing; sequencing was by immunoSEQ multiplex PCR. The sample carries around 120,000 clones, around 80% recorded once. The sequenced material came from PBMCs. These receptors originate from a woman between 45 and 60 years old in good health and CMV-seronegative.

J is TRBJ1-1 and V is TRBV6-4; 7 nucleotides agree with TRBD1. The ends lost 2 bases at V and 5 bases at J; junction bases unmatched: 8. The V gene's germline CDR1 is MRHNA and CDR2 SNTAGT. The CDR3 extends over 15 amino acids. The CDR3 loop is CASSDGTVGKTEAFF. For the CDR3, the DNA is TGTGCCAGCAGTGACGGGACAGTCGGGAAGACTGAAGCTTTCTTT.

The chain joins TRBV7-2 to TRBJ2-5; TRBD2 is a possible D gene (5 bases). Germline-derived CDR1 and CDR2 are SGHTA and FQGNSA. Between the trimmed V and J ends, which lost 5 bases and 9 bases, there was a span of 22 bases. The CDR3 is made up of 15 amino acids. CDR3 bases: TGTGCCAGCAGCCGCCGCCGGGCCCCCCAGGAGGCCCAGTACTTC. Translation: CASSRRRAPQEAQYF.

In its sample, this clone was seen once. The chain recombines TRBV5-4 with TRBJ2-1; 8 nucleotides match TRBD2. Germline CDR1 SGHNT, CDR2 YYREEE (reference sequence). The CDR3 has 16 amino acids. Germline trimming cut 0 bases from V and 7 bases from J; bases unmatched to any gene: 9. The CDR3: CASSLALGLVLNEQFF. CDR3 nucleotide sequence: TGTGCCAGCAGCTTGGCCTTGGGACTAGTATTGAATGAGCAGTTCTTC.

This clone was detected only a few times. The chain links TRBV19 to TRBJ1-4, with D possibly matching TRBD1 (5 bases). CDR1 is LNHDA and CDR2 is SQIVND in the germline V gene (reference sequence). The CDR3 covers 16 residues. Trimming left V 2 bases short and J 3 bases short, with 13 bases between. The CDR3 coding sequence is TGTGCCAGTAGTATAAGCAGGGTATTGTCTAATGAAAAACTGTTTTTT. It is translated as CASSISRVLSNEKLFF.

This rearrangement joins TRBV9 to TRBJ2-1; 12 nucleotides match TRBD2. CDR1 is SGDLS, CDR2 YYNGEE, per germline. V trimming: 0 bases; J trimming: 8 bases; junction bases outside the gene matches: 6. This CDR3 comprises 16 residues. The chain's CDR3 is CASSVGASGRADEQFF. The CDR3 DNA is TGTGCCAGCAGCGTAGGGGCTAGCGGGAGGGCCGATGAGCAGTTCTTC.

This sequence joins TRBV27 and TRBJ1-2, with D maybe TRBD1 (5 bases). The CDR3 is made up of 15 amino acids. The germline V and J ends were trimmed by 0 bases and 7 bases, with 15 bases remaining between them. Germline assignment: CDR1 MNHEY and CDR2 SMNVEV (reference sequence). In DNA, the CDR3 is TGTGCCAGCAGTTTATCTTACAGGAAAAGGGGTGGCTACACCTTC. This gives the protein CASSLSYRKRGGYTF.

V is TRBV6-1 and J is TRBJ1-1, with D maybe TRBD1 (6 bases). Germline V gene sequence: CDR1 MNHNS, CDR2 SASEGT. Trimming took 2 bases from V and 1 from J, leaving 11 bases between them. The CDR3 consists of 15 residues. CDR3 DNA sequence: TGTGCCAGCAGTGAACTTACAGGGTCGAACACTGAAGCTTTCTTT. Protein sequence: CASSELTGSNTEAFF.

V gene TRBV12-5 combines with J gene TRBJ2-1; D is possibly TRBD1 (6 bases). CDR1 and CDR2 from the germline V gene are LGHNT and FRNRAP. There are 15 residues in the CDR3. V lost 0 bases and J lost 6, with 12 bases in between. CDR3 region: CASGLVTAGVNEQFF. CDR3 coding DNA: TGTGCTAGTGGTTTGGTAACGGCAGGGGTCAATGAGCAGTTCTTC.

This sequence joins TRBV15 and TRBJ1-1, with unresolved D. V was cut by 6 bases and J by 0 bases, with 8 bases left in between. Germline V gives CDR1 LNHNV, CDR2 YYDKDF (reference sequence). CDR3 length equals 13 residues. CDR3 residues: CATSAEMNTEAFF. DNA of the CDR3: TGTGCCACCAGTGCAGAAATGAACACTGAAGCTTTCTTT.

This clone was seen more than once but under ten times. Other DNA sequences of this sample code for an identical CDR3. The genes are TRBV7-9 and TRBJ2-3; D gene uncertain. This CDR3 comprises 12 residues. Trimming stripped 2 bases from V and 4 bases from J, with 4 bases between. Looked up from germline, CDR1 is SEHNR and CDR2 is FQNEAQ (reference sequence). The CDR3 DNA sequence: TGTGCCAGCAGCTTACGGGCAGATACGCAGTATTTT. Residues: CASSLRADTQYF.

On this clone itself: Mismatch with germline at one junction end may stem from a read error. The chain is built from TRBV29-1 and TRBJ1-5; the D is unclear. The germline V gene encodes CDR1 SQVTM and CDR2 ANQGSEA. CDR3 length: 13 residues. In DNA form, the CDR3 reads TGCAGCGTCTCCCAAGGGAGCAATCAGCCCCAGAATTTT. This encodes CSVSQGSNQPQNF.

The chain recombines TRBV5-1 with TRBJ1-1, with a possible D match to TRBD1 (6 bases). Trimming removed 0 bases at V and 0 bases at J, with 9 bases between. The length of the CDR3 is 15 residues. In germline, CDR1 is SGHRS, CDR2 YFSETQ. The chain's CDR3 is CASSLEGVMNTEAFF. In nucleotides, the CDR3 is TGCGCCAGCAGCTTGGAGGGGGTGATGAACACTGAAGCTTTCTTT.

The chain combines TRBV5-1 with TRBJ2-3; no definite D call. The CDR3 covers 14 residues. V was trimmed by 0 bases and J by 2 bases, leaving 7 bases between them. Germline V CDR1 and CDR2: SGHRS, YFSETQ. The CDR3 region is CASSLDLNTDTQYF. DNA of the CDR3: TGCGCCAGCAGCTTGGACTTGAACACAGATACGCAGTATTTT. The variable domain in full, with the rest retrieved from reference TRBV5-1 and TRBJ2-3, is KAGVTQTPRYLIKTRGQQVTLSCSPISGHRSVSWYQQTPGQGLQFLFEYFSETQRNKGNFPGRFSGRQFSNSRSEMNVSTLELGDSALYLCASSLDLNTDTQYFGPGTRLTVL.

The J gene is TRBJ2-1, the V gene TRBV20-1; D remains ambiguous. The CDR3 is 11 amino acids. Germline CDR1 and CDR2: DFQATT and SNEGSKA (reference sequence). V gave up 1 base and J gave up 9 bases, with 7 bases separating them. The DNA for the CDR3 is TGCAGTGCTAGAGGTTCTATTGAGCAGTTCTTC. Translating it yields CSARGSIEQFF.

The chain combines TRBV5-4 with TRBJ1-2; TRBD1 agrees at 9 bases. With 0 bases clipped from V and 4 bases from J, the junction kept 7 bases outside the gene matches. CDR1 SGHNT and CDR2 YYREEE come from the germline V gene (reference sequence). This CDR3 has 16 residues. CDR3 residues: CASSLAEGQGSYGYTF. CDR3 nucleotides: TGTGCCAGCAGCTTGGCCGAGGGACAGGGAAGCTATGGCTACACCTTC.

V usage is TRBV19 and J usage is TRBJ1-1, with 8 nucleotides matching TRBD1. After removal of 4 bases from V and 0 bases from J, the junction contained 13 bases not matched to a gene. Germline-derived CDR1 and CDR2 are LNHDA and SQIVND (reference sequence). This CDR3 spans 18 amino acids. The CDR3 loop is CASSRGSYRGEMNTEAFF. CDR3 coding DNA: TGTGCCAGTAGTAGAGGGTCCTACAGGGGGGAAATGAACACTGAAGCTTTCTTT.

The CDR3 nucleotides are TGTGCCAGCACGAGGCTAGGAGTGGAAGAGACCCAGTACTTC. This sequence encodes CASTRLGVEETQYF. The chain employs TRBV27 and TRBJ2-5; D is unclear. Germline V gene lookup returns CDR1 MNHEY and CDR2 SMNVEV (reference sequence). V lost 7 bases and J lost 3, with 15 bases in between. The CDR3 totals 14 residues.

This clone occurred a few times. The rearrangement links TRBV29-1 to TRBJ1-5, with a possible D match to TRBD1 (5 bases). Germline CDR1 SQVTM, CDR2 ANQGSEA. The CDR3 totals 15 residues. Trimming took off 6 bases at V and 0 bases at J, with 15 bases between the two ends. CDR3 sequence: CSVATSGDSNQPQHF. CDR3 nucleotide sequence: TGCAGCGTCGCTACCTCGGGGGATAGCAATCAGCCCCAGCATTTT.

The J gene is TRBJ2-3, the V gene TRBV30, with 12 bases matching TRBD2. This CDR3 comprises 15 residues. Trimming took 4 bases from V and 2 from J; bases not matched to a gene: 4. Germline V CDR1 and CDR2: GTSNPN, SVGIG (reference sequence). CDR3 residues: CAWTGLAGNTDTQYF. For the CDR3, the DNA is TGTGCCTGGACCGGACTAGCGGGGAACACAGATACGCAGTATTTT.

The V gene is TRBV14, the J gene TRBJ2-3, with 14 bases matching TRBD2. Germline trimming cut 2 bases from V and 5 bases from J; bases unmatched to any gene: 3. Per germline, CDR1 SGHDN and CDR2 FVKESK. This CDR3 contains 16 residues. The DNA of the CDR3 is TGTGCCAGCAGCCAACTGGGACTAGCGGGAGTAGATACGCAGTATTTT. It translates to CASSQLGLAGVDTQYF.

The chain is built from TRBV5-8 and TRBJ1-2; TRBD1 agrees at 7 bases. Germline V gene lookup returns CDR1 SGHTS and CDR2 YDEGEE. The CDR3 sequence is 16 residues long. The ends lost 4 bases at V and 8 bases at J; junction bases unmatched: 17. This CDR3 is CASSADRELFLSGYTF. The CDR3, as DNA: TGTGCCAGCAGCGCCGACAGGGAATTATTTCTGTCAGGCTACACCTTC.

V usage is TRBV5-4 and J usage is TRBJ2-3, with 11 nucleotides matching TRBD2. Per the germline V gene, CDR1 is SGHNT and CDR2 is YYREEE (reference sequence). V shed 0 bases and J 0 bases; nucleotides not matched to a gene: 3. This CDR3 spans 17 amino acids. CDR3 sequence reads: CASSLGLAGSSTDTQYF. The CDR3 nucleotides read TGTGCCAGCAGCTTGGGACTAGCGGGATCAAGCACAGATACGCAGTATTTT.

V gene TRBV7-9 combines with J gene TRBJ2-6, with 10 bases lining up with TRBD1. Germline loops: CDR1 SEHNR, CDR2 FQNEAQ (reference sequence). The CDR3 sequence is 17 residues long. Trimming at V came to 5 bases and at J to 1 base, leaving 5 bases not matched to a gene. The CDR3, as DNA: TGTGCCAGCAGCCCGGGACAGGGGAGGTCTGGGGCCAACGTCCTGACTTTC. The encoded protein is CASSPGQGRSGANVLTF.

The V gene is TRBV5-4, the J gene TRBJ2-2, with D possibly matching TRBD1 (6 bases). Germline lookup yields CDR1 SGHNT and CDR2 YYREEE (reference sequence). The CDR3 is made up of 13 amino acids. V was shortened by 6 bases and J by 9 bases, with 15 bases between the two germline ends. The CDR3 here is CASTVTQGRELFF. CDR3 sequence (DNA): TGTGCCAGCACCGTGACACAGGGACGGGAGCTGTTTTTT.

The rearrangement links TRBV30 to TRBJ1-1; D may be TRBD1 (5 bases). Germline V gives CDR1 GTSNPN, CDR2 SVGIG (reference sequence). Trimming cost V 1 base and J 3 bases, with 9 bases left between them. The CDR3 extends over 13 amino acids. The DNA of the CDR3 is TGTGCCTGGAGTGACAGGAGGGACACTGAAGCTTTCTTT. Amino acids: CAWSDRRDTEAFF. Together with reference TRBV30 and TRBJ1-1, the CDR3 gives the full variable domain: SQTIHQWPATLVQPVGSPLSLECTVEGTSNPNLYWYRQAAGRGLQLLFYSVGIGQISSEVPQNLSASRPQDRQFILSSKKLLLSDSGFYLCAWSDRRDTEAFFGQGTRLTVV.

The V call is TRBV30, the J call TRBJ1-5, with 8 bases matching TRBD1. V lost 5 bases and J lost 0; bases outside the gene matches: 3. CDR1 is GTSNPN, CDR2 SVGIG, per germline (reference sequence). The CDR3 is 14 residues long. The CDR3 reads CAWRDRGSNQPQHF. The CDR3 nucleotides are TGTGCCTGGCGCGACAGGGGTAGCAATCAGCCCCAGCATTTT.

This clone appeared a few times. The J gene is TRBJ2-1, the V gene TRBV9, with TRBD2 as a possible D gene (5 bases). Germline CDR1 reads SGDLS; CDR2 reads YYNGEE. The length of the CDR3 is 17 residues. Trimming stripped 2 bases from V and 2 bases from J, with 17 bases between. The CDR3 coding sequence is TGTGCCAGCAGCGTCTTAGGGTTTGCGGGCACCTACAATGAGCAGTTCTTC. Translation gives CASSVLGFAGTYNEQFF.